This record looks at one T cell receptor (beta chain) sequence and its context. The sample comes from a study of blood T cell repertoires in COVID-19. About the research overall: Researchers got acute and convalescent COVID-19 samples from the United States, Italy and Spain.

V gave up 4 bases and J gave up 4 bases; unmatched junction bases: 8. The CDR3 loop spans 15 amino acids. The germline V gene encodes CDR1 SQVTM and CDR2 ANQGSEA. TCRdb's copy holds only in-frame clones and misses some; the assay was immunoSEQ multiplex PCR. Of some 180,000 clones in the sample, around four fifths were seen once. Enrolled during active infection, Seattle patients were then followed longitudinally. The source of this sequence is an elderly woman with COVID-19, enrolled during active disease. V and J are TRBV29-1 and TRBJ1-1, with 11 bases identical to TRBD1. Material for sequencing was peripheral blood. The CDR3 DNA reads TGCAGCGTTGGGGGCTTAGGGACAGGGGGCACTGAAGCTTTCTTT. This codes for CSVGGLGTGGTEAFF.